The T cell receptor beta chain under discussion was sequenced for a study of radiotherapy plus CTLA-4 blockade in lung cancer. Study-level results: Early blood T cell clone changes and increased post-radiation serum interferon-beta were reportedly the strongest response predictors. Radiotherapy plus ipilimumab was followed by expansion in blood of tumor-derived TCR clones.

Losses at the gene ends were 3 bases for V and 3 bases for J; bases not matched to a gene: 4. This CDR3 has 15 residues. Looked up from germline, CDR1 is MGHDK and CDR2 is SYGVNS. In regard to this clone: Its target is unknown.

This table comes from immunoSEQ multiplex PCR, and its TCRdb copy is limited to in-frame clones, with some not included. The table lists 45,000 or so clones, around 69% of them singletons. This specimen was peripheral blood, taken from a patient treated with radiotherapy plus ipilimumab. The receptor was derived from a human donor with non-small cell lung cancer who had stable disease on radiotherapy plus ipilimumab. The chain couples TRBV25-1 to TRBJ1-3; 8 positions agree with TRBD1. CDR3 amino acids: CASSDLGTGGNTIYF. The CDR3 DNA follows: TGTGCCAGCAGTGATCTAGGGACAGGTGGAAACACCATATATTTT.